The rows below give T cell receptor beta chains drawn from one sample of a study of T cells in localized non-small cell lung cancer. Here immunoSEQ multiplex PCR was the method, and the copy in TCRdb shows in-frame clones only, minus some. The table has tens of thousands of clones, 81% seen once. The sample consisted of peripheral blood mononuclear cells, taken before any cancer treatment. The receptors originated from a man aged 35 to 69 with stage III lung adenocarcinoma. Both conserved end residues are part of each CDR3. A D gene is named only where the DNA matches it firmly. Expanded clones get a size class; other rows say once, few or many, or leave the size out.

clone size,J gene,V gene,D gene,CDR3 protein,CDR3 DNA
few,TRBJ2-7,TRBV2,NA,CASLLNRVFYEQYF,TGTGCCAGCCTCCTAAATAGAGTTTTCTACGAGCAGTACTTC
NA,TRBJ2-5,TRBV7-2,NA,CASSLTVQETQYF,TGTGCCAGCAGCTTGACGGTCCAAGAGACCCAGTACTTC
NA,TRBJ2-1,TRBV5-6,NA,CASSRQAVHEQFF,TGTGCCAGCTCTAGACAGGCAGTCCATGAGCAGTTCTTC
NA,TRBJ2-3,TRBV19,NA,CASSKDGGATDTQYF,TGTGCCAGTAGTAAGGACGGAGGCGCCACAGATACGCAGTATTTT
NA,TRBJ2-4,TRBV4-2,TRBD2,CASSHDLLAGEHIQYF,TGTGCCAGCAGCCACGACCTCCTAGCGGGGGAACACATTCAGTACTTC
NA,TRBJ2-5,TRBV7-9,NA,CASSPKETQYF,TGTGCCAGCAGCCCCAAGGAGACCCAGTACTTC
NA,TRBJ2-2,TRBV6-5,NA,CASSYSRRGEELFF,TGTGCCAGCAGTTACTCTAGGAGGGGCGAGGAGCTGTTTTTT
NA,TRBJ2-1,TRBV14,NA,CASSHVTYNEQFF,TGTGCCAGCAGCCACGTCACCTACAATGAGCAGTTCTTC
once,TRBJ2-7,TRBV5-1,TRBD2,CASSLGQAIPGLAGGSYEQYF,TGCGCCAGCAGCTTGGGACAGGCTATTCCGGGACTAGCGGGGGGATCCTACGAGCAGTACTTC
NA,TRBJ1-2,TRBV5-1,TRBD1,CASSLTGESVVYGYTF,TGCGCCAGCAGCTTGACAGGGGAATCGGTCGTCTATGGCTACACCTTC
NA,TRBJ2-7,TRBV27,TRBD2,CASSKAGGRNYEQYF,TGTGCCAGCAGTAAAGCGGGGGGGAGAAACTACGAGCAGTACTTC
NA,TRBJ2-4,TRBV27,TRBD2,CASSLTPPGLAGGEQYF,TGTGCCAGCAGTCTAACCCCGCCCGGACTAGCGGGGGGGGAGCAGTACTTC
NA,TRBJ2-5,TRBV7-8,NA,CASSLGLATGQETQYF,TGTGCCAGCAGCTTAGGGCTAGCTACGGGCCAAGAGACCCAGTACTTC
NA,TRBJ2-1,TRBV9,NA,CASTLKGMGNEQFF,TGTGCCAGCACCTTAAAGGGGATGGGAAATGAGCAGTTCTTC
NA,TRBJ2-1,TRBV5-1,TRBD1,CASSSTGLSYNEQFF,TGCGCCAGCAGCTCGACAGGGCTCTCCTACAATGAGCAGTTCTTC
NA,TRBJ2-5,TRBV4-1,TRBD2,CASSQGRGGGANRETQYF,TGCGCCAGCAGCCAAGGTCGCGGCGGGGGGGCCAATAGAGAGACCCAGTACTTC
NA,TRBJ2-3,TRBV4-1,TRBD2,CASSQRASGGGTSSTDTQYF,TGCGCCAGCAGCCAAAGGGCTAGCGGGGGGGGCACCTCTAGCACAGATACGCAGTATTTT
NA,TRBJ1-1,TRBV30,NA,CAWKWKEVGAYAFF,TGTGCCTGGAAATGGAAGGAAGTTGGGGCGTACGCTTTCTTT
NA,TRBJ1-6,TRBV12-5,NA,CASGLDVGSSYNSPLHF,TGTGCTAGTGGTTTGGACGTGGGGAGCTCCTATAATTCACCCCTCCACTTT
NA,TRBJ2-7,TRBV19,NA,CASSIKGGGHEQYF,TGTGCCAGTAGTATAAAAGGAGGGGGCCACGAGCAGTACTTC
few,TRBJ1-2,TRBV5-5,NA,CASSLDFQFPGYGYTF,TGTGCCAGCAGCTTGGATTTTCAGTTCCCAGGCTATGGCTACACCTTC
NA,TRBJ2-6,TRBV5-1,TRBD1,CASSQNPQGAVSSGANVLTF,TGCGCCAGCTCCCAAAATCCTCAGGGGGCTGTAAGCTCTGGGGCCAACGTCCTGACTTTC
NA,TRBJ2-3,TRBV11-1,NA,CASRRAQPLDTQYF,TGTGCCAGCAGACGGGCCCAACCCTTGGATACGCAGTATTTT
NA,TRBJ2-6,TRBV6-1,NA,CASSDFTSGANVLTF,TGTGCCAGCAGTGATTTCACCTCTGGGGCCAACGTCCTGACTTTC
NA,TRBJ1-1,TRBV18,TRBD1,CASSPRTGANAEAFF,TGTGCCAGCTCACCCCGGACAGGGGCAAACGCTGAAGCTTTCTTT
NA,TRBJ2-1,TRBV10-2,TRBD2,CASRVGLAGQYNEQFF,TGCGCCAGCAGGGTGGGACTAGCGGGACAGTACAATGAGCAGTTCTTC
NA,TRBJ2-5,TRBV7-2,TRBD2,CASSFSGGAGETQYF,TGTGCCAGCAGCTTTAGCGGGGGGGCCGGGGAGACCCAGTACTTC